This TCR beta chain came from a study of T cells in tuberculosis. Study summary: IGRA-negative adolescents, IGRA-positive adolescents with latent tuberculosis and adults with active tuberculosis formed this South African cohort.

In its sample, this clone was seen once. V was clipped by 5 bases and J by 6 bases; unmatched bases: 15. Germline CDR1 SGHAT, CDR2 FQNNGV. This CDR3 has 17 residues. Sequencing used immunoSEQ multiplex PCR; TCRdb keeps in-frame clones, though not all of them. The sample consists of over 25,000 clones, 90% of them appearing once. The chain employs TRBV11-2 and TRBJ2-5; TRBD2 aligns across 10 bases. The sequence came from a donor aged 10-35 years with latent tuberculosis or without tuberculosis infection. Sequenced input: PBMCs. The CDR3 region is CASSPYPRASGGKTQYF. The CDR3 nucleotides read TGTGCCAGCAGCCCGTACCCCCGGGCTAGCGGGGGTAAGACCCAGTACTTC.